Each of the 9 T cell receptor beta chains below was sequenced from the same sample in a study of read filtering for tumor transcriptome and immune sequencing (dated by TCRdb to 2019 to 2021). Reads for this sample came from an Illumina HiSeq 4000. TCR libraries were constructed from roughly 0.4 ug RNA using the Immunoverse kit, and molecular barcoded adaptors covering alpha/delta and beta/gamma chains were employed. Clones were called with MiXCR by TCRdb after fastp trimmed the public reads at Q25, and only in-frame beta chains were retained. Entries that share a CDR3 protein sequence are merged under the most common genes and DNA. The sample data list 100,000 to 150,000 distinct CDR3 sequences, and roughly 13% of these were observed just once. The ten most abundant clones make up 11% of the sample. Sequenced: a population of CD138-negative cells sorted from bone marrow. The sample's cell subset or site, from its label and the paper: bone marrow mononuclear cells depleted of CD138+ plasma/myeloma cells by negative magnetic selection. The receptor set was obtained from a donor at least 40 years old with multiple myeloma.

This clonotype was observed many times. The chain combines TRBV6-6 with TRBJ2-7; D remains ambiguous. The germline V and J ends were trimmed by 5 bases and 2 bases, with 13 bases remaining between them. The CDR3 totals 14 residues. Germline V gene data show CDR1 as MNHNY and CDR2 as SVGAGI (reference sequence). This chain's CDR3 is CASSDTGPPYEQYF. The CDR3 DNA reads TGTGCCAGCAGTGATACGGGCCCTCCCTACGAGCAGTACTTC.

Notes on this clonotype: This sequence may be a read error, since a much larger clone differs from it by one base. The genes are TRBV24-1 and TRBJ2-1; unclear D gene. The CDR3 contains 11 residues. Germline CDR1 reads KGHDR; CDR2 reads SFDVKD. V lost 7 bases, J lost 0 bases, and 0 bases lay in between. CDR3 region: CATSSYNEQFF. The DNA for the CDR3 is TGTGCCACCAGCTCCTACAATGAGCAGTTCTTC.

This clonotype was seen many times. This chain links TRBV5-1 with TRBJ2-5; 8 bases are a match to TRBD1. This CDR3 has 14 residues. CDR1 is SGHRS, CDR2 YFSETQ, per germline. V lost 4 bases and J lost 3; bases outside the gene matches: 5. This CDR3 is CASSRTGREETQYF. CDR3 DNA sequence: TGCGCCAGCAGCCGGACAGGGCGCGAAGAGACCCAGTACTTC.

This clonotype was seen many times. V is TRBV19 and J is TRBJ2-5; D is unclear. CDR1 and CDR2 (germline): LNHDA, SQIVND (reference sequence). The CDR3 is made up of 15 amino acids. The V gene lost 5 bases and the J gene lost 4 bases, with 17 bases spanning the gap. As DNA, the CDR3 is TGTGCCAGTAGTCCCCGAGTCGAGCGTCGAGAGACCCAGTACTTC. Translation: CASSPRVERRETQYF. Combining the CDR3 with reference TRBV19 and TRBJ2-5 gives the whole variable domain DGGITQSPKYLFRKEGQNVTLSCEQNLNHDAMYWYRQDPGQGLRLIYYSQIVNDFQKGDIAEGYSVSREKKESFPLTVTSAQKNPTAFYLCASSPRVERRETQYFGPGTRLLVL.

This clonotype has at least ten counts. This sequence joins TRBV28 and TRBJ2-1; D gene uncertain. The CDR3 sequence is 16 residues long. Per germline, CDR1 MDHEN and CDR2 SYDVKM. Between the trimmed V and J ends, which lost 4 bases and 0 bases, there was a span of 13 bases. The CDR3 DNA sequence: TGTGCCAGCAGTTCCGGACCGGAGAGCTCCTACAATGAGCAGTTCTTC. Protein sequence: CASSSGPESSYNEQFF.

This clonotype was seen many times. The chain carries TRBV30 and TRBJ2-5, with 7 bases identical to TRBD2. The CDR3 sequence is 16 residues long. Germline V gives CDR1 GTSNPN, CDR2 SVGIG (reference sequence). The V and J ends lost 0 bases and 4 bases, in that order; junction bases with no gene match: 11. CDR3 DNA sequence: TGTGCCTGGAGTGTGGTAGTGGGAGGGCCCGGAGAGACCCAGTACTTC. It codes for CAWSVVVGGPGETQYF.

About this clonotype: A read error may produce the germline difference seen at one junction end. This chain connects TRBV5-1 to TRBJ2-3; the match to TRBD2 covers 10 bases. Germline lookup yields CDR1 SGHRS and CDR2 YFSETQ. This CDR3 region has 15 residues. CDR3 bases: TGCGCCAGCAGCCCCCAAGCGGGGGGGACAGATACGCAGTGTTTT. It is translated as CASSPQAGGTDTQCF.

Only a few counts were recorded for this clonotype. This sequence joins TRBV18 and TRBJ2-3; 7 nucleotides match TRBD2. Germline loops: CDR1 KGHSH, CDR2 LQKENI. The V gene end was trimmed by 3 bases and the J gene end by 0 bases; junction bases not matched to a gene: 12. This CDR3 is built from 18 residues. CDR3 in DNA: TGTGCCAGCTCACCGGTCCCAGCGGGACCATCTAGCACAGATACGCAGTATTTT. Translated, it gives CASSPVPAGPSSTDTQYF.

This clonotype was seen many times. CDR3 region: CASSLLAGGSYNEQFF. DNA of the CDR3: TGTGCCAGCAGTTTATTAGCGGGAGGCTCCTACAATGAGCAGTTCTTC. This chain links TRBV28 with TRBJ2-1; 10 bases match TRBD2. This CDR3 has 16 residues. V shed 1 base, J shed 0 bases, and the junction held 0 bases outside the gene matches. The V gene's germline CDR1 is MDHEN and CDR2 SYDVKM. Supplemented by reference TRBV28 and TRBJ2-1, the full variable domain reads DVKVTQSSRYLVKRTGEKVFLECVQDMDHENMFWYRQDPGLGLRLIYFSYDVKMKEKGDIPEGYSVSREKKERFSLILESASTNQTSMYLCASSLLAGGSYNEQFFGPGTRLTVL.